This paragraph reports one TCR beta chain. Assay: immunoSEQ multiplex PCR; the TCRdb copy retains only in-frame clones and omits some. The sample includes about 120,000 clones, roughly 90% of them seen just once. The data stem from a study of T cell responses to AZD1222 COVID-19 vaccine. The CDR3 spans 15 residues. CDR1 is MDHEN, CDR2 SYDVKM, per germline. The V and J ends lost 5 bases and 2 bases respectively, with 15 bases between them. The chain links TRBV28 to TRBJ1-2; the D gene is possibly TRBD1 (5 bases). This TCR came from an adult in good health. The sequences come from peripheral blood, collected on day 0 of AZD1222 vaccination. The CDR3 nucleotides are TGTGCCAGCAGTCCAGGGACTTCACTCAACTATGGCTACACCTTC. It encodes CASSPGTSLNYGYTF.